A single T cell receptor beta chain is shown here with its context. The data belong to a study of T cells expressing NK-cell markers. As the method of synthesis, 5'RACE template switching with UMIs yielded TCR beta cDNA. TCRdb re-called the 5' RACE reads; every CDR3 protein appears as one record, without DNA. Its listing shows about 150,000 distinct CDR3 sequences. Germline CDR1 SGHDN, CDR2 FVKESK. The CDR3 spans 14 residues. The sample consisted of blood T cells: a sorted CD56 or NKG2C T cell subset, CD4+ or CD8+ T cells, or bulk PBMC T cells (not recorded which). V usage is TRBV14 and J usage is TRBJ2-3; TCRdb lists TRBD1, though no DNA is available to test this call. The TCR sequence derives from a man aged 18-30 years in good health. CDR3 residues: CASSQVRDTDTQYF.